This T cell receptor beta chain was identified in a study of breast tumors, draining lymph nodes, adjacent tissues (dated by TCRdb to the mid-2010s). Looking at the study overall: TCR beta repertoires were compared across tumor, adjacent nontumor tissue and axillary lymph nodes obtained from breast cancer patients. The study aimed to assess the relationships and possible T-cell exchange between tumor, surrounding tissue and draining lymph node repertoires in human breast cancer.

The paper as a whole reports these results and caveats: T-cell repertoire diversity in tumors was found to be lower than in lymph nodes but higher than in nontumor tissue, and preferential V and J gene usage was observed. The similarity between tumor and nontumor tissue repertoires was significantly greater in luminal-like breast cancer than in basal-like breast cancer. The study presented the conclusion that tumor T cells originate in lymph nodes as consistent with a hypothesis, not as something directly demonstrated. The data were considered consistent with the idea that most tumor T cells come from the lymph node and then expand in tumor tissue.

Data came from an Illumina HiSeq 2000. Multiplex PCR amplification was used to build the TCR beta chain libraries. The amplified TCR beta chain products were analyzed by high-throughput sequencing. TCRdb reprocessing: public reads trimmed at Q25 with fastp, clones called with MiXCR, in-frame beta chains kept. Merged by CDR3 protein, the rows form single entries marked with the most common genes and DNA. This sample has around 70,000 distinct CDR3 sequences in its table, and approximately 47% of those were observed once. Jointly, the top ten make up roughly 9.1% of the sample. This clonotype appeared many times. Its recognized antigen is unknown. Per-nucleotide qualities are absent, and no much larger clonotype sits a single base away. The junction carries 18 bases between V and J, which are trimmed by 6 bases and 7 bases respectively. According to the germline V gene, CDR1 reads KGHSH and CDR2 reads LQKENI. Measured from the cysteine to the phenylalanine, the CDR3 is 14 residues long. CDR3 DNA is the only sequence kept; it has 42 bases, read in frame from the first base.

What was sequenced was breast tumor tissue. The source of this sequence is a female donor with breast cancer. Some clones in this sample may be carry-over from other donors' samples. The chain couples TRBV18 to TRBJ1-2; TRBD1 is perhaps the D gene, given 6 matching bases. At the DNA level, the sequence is TGTGCCAGCTCGGTAGGCGGGGGCGGATCTGGCTACACCTTC. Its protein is CASSVGGGGSGYTF.